The T cell receptor beta chain described here comes from a study of CD8 T cells in Susac syndrome (dated by TCRdb to between 2017 and 2020). Study-wide context: Repertoire sequencing was used to test whether CD8+ T cell activation and differentiation in Susac syndrome was antigen driven. The investigation overall reported the following: The TCR sequencing and HLA analysis was acknowledged to have included a relatively small number of individuals.

Peripheral blood CD8+ and CD4+ T cells from healthy donors, Susac syndrome patients and multiple sclerosis patients were profiled using high-throughput TCR beta sequencing. Healthy donors were included as age- and sex-matched controls. Bulk CD8+ and CD4+ T cells were purified magnetically by negative isolation, whereas CD8+ TEMRA cells were enriched by FACS. Blood was drawn into EDTA tubes, processed within 24 hours, and PBMCs were isolated by density gradient centrifugation. PBMCs destined for TCR sequencing were cryopreserved in liquid nitrogen and later thawed in a 37 °C water bath. Purity of sorted or isolated CD4+, CD8+ and CD8+ TEMRA cells was at least 90%. Points on this clonotype: It has no known antigen specificity. Nothing much larger sits one base from this clone, and base qualities are not available.

RNA was extracted using the RNeasy kit, and roughly 0.5 to 1 microgram was reverse transcribed with random hexamers. The immunoSEQ multiplex PCR assay, which covers 54 Vbeta and 13 Jbeta segments, was used to amplify TCR beta CDR3 regions. PCR amplification bias was corrected by using a synthetic template baseline for primer optimization and computational correction. On the study's bioinformatics: Reads were assigned to V, D and J genes according to IMGT and analyzed in immunoSEQ Analyzer, with only productive sequences retained. Clonality was calculated as one minus the Shannon entropy normalized by log2 of the number of productive unique sequences. For each patient and control, public and private clones were evaluated within the 100 most prevalent clones. A clone was defined as Susac-specific if it was absent from the healthy and MS cohorts, from 1052 published viral clones and from other ImmuneACCESS disease sequences. In TCRdb, the public reads were trimmed at Q25 with fastp and aligned with MiXCR, with productive beta chains retained. Identical CDR3 protein sequences are pooled into one entry, listed with their most common genes and DNA. V and J calls and clone size were set by TCRdb, not the authors. In all, the sample holds roughly 200,000 distinct CDR3 sequences, and 95% of those were seen once. About 0.1% of the sample rests with the top ten.

A distance of 9 bases separates the germline ends of V and J, which lose 6 bases and 0 bases respectively. The CDR3 runs 15 amino acids, cysteine and phenylalanine included. Only the CDR3 region is kept as DNA, spanning 45 bases read in frame from base 1. This TCR derives from a human donor in good health. This chain joins TRBV12-3 or TRBV12-4 to TRBJ2-6; the D gene cannot be named for sure. The sequencing sample was made of CD4+ T cells from PBMCs. CDR3 region: CASRLSFSGANVLTF. The nucleotide sequence is given as TGTGCCAGCAGGCTCAGCTTCTCTGGGGCCAACGTCCTGACTTTC.